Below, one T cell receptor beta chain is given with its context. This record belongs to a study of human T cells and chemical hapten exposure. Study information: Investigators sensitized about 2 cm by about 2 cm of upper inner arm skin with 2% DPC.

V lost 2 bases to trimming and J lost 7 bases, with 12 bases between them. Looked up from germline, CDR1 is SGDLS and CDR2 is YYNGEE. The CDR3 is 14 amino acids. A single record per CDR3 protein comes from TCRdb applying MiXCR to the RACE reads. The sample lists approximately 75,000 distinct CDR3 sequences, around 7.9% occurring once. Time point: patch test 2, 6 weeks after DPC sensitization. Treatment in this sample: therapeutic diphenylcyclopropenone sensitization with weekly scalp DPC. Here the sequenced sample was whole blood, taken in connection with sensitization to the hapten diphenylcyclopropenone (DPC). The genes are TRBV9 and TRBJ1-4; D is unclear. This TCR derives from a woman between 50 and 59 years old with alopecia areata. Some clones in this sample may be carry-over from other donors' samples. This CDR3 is CASSVGPTPEKLFF. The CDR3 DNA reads TGTGCCAGCAGCGTGGGCCCTACGCCTGAAAAACTGTTTTTT.